These 14 T cell receptor beta chains originate from one sample sequenced in a study of blood T cell repertoires in COVID-19. Profiled with immunoSEQ multiplex PCR; TCRdb holds only in-frame clones, not every one. The sample carries more than 150,000 clones, about 80% recorded once. The sample was PBMCs or T cells enriched from blood (not recorded which). Receptor source: a man in his sixties who had been exposed to COVID-19.

This clone was counted a single time. V is TRBV5-6 and J is TRBJ2-1; D is possibly TRBD2 (6 bases). Germline V gives CDR1 SGHDT, CDR2 YYEEEE. Trimming shortened V by 4 bases and J by 4 bases, and 9 bases separated the two germline ends. This CDR3 has 13 amino acids. This chain's CDR3 is CASSRDFYNEQFF. In nucleotides, the CDR3 is TGTGCCAGCAGCCGGGACTTTTACAATGAGCAGTTCTTC. The full variable domain, in which reference TRBV5-6 and TRBJ2-1 provide the parts outside the CDR3, is DAGVTQSPTHLIKTRGQQVTLRCSPKSGHDTVSWYQQALGQGPQFIFQYYEEEERQRGNFPDRFSGHQFPNYSSELNVNALLLGDSALYLCASSRDFYNEQFFGPGTRLTVL.

The table lists this clone with a few counts. The chain employs TRBV7-3 and TRBJ2-2; tentatively, D is TRBD2 (7 bases). The CDR3 covers 18 residues. Germline CDR1 and CDR2: SGHTA and FQGTGA. Trimming removed 2 bases at V and 0 bases at J, with 16 bases between. The DNA for the CDR3 is TGTGCCAGCAGCTTAGGGGGCGTCGGGAGGACGAACACCGGGGAGCTGTTTTTT. Protein sequence: CASSLGGVGRTNTGELFF.

Here the CDR3 reads CASSLGGRAQETQYF. Written as DNA, the CDR3 is TGTGCCAGCAGCTTGGGCGGGAGGGCCCAAGAGACCCAGTACTTC. The genes are TRBV5-8 and TRBJ2-5; 9 positions agree with TRBD2. CDR1 and CDR2 (germline): SGHTS, YDEGEE. V was pared by 0 bases and J by 1 base, with 1 base of the junction left unmatched. The CDR3 extends over 15 amino acids.

This chain joins TRBV30 and TRBJ2-7, with 12 bases lining up with TRBD2. In germline, CDR1 is GTSNPN, CDR2 SVGIG (reference sequence). V was pared by 3 bases and J by 4 bases, with 7 bases of the junction left unmatched. The CDR3 is 15 residues long. The chain's CDR3 is CAWSRTSGTPYEQYF. In nucleotides, the CDR3 is TGTGCCTGGAGCCGGACTAGCGGGACTCCGTACGAGCAGTACTTC.

The chain joins TRBV5-1 to TRBJ2-3, with 13 bases aligning to TRBD2. The CDR3 runs to 17 residues. Germline V gene lookup returns CDR1 SGHRS and CDR2 YFSETQ. The V segment lost 4 bases and the J segment 1 base; nucleotides outside the gene matches: 6. CDR3 nucleotides: TGCGCCAGCAGCACCGGACTAGCGGGAGCGGGCACAGATACGCAGTATTTT. Translation: CASSTGLAGAGTDTQYF.

J is TRBJ1-4 and V is TRBV18; D is unclear. V was cut by 4 bases and J by 3 bases, with 9 bases left in between. Germline CDR1 KGHSH, CDR2 LQKENI. The CDR3 loop spans 14 amino acids. This CDR3 is CASSLAGPNEKLFF. The CDR3 DNA reads TGTGCCAGCTCACTTGCGGGCCCTAATGAAAAACTGTTTTTT.

This chain joins TRBV24-1 and TRBJ1-2; D is perhaps TRBD1 (5 bases). The V and J ends lost 6 bases and 5 bases respectively, with 18 bases between them. Germline V lookup: CDR1 KGHDR, CDR2 SFDVKD. The CDR3 loop spans 15 amino acids. CDR3 sequence (DNA): TGTGCCACCAGTCGCACCGGGCAGCCAGGGTATGGCTACACCTTC. Translating it yields CATSRTGQPGYGYTF.

The rearrangement uses TRBV20-1 and TRBJ2-1; D might be TRBD1 (5 bases). The CDR3 is made up of 11 amino acids. V lost 3 bases and J lost 10, with 10 bases in between. Looked up from germline, CDR1 is DFQATT and CDR2 is SNEGSKA (reference sequence). The CDR3 DNA is TGCAGTGCTAGTAGGACAACCGAGCAGTTCTTC. Translating gives CSASRTTEQFF.

This clone was counted a single time. CDR3 amino acids: CAWDRLNSPLHF. As DNA, the CDR3 is TGTGCCTGGGACCGACTAAACTCACCCCTCCACTTT. The gene calls are TRBV30 and TRBJ1-6; D gene uncertain. This CDR3 is 12 amino acids long. Deletions cut 5 bases from V and 10 bases from J, with 12 bases between. Germline lookup yields CDR1 GTSNPN and CDR2 SVGIG (reference sequence).

This clone was seen a single time. This chain uses TRBV6-5 with TRBJ2-2, with D maybe TRBD1 (5 bases). The CDR3 runs 14 residues. V was cut by 2 bases and J by 4 bases, with 8 bases left in between. Germline loops: CDR1 MNHEY, CDR2 SVGAGI. The CDR3 coding sequence is TGTGCCAGCAGTTACATCAGGGTCACCGGGGAGCTGTTTTTT. Translating it yields CASSYIRVTGELFF.

The rearrangement joins TRBV29-1 to TRBJ1-1, with 7 nucleotides matching TRBD1. CDR1 is SQVTM and CDR2 is ANQGSEA in the germline V gene. This CDR3 contains 12 residues. Germline trimming cut 5 bases from V and 3 bases from J; bases unmatched to any gene: 3. The CDR3 nucleotides are TGCAGCGTTAGACAGGGATACACTGAAGCTTTCTTT. It translates to CSVRQGYTEAFF. Together with reference TRBV29-1 and TRBJ1-1, the CDR3 gives the full variable domain: SAVISQKPSRDICQRGTSLTIQCQVDSQVTMMFWYRQQPGQSLTLIATANQGSEATYESGFVIDKFPISRPNLTFSTLTVSNMSPEDSSIYLCSVRQGYTEAFFGQGTRLTVV.

V gene TRBV25-1 combines with J gene TRBJ2-7; D may be TRBD1 (5 bases). CDR1 MGHDK and CDR2 SYGVNS come from the germline V gene. The CDR3 is 16 residues long. Trimming stripped 2 bases from V and 3 bases from J, with 17 bases between. CDR3 sequence: CASSERGSRLYYEQYF. CDR3 in DNA: TGTGCCAGCAGTGAAAGGGGATCCCGCCTATACTACGAGCAGTACTTC.

The chain couples TRBV5-1 to TRBJ2-1; D ambiguous. Germline lookup yields CDR1 SGHRS and CDR2 YFSETQ. The CDR3 contains 16 residues. The V gene lost 0 bases and the J gene lost 1 base, with 11 bases spanning the gap. The CDR3 is CASSLVAAGSYNEQFF. Here the CDR3 DNA reads TGCGCCAGCAGCTTGGTTGCGGCCGGGTCCTACAATGAGCAGTTCTTC.

The rearrangement links TRBV28 to TRBJ2-3, with 7 bases identical to TRBD2. The V segment lost 7 bases and the J segment 4 bases; nucleotides outside the gene matches: 8. This CDR3 spans 14 amino acids. Germline V CDR1 and CDR2: MDHEN, SYDVKM. CDR3 DNA: TGTGCCAGCATTTCCGGCGGGAGATCAGATACGCAGTATTTT. Translation: CASISGGRSDTQYF.